This is a list of T cell receptor beta chains from one sample in a study of blood T cell repertoires in COVID-19. The protocol was immunoSEQ multiplex PCR, while the TCRdb copy is restricted to in-frame clones and leaves out a portion. The sample contains under 200,000 clones, 80% to 90% of which appear only once. What was sequenced was peripheral blood. Receptor source: a woman in her seventies with COVID-19, enrolled during active disease. Both conserved end residues are part of each CDR3. A D gene is named only where the DNA matches it firmly. Size is omitted from some rows. Given values are once, few, many or a class for expanded clones.

.	TRBV6-6	TRBD1	TRBJ1-1	CASSTGGRLYTEAFF	TGTGCCAGCAGTACAGGGGGCAGGTTGTACACTGAAGCTTTCTTT
.	TRBV28	.	TRBJ1-5	CASSLGGSNQPQHF	TGTGCCAGCAGTTTAGGAGGTAGCAATCAGCCCCAGCATTTT
once	TRBV19	TRBD1	TRBJ2-7	CASSYDRGPYEQYF	TGTGCCAGTAGTTACGACAGGGGACCCTACGAGCAGTACTTC
once	TRBV6-1	.	TRBJ2-1	CASSERRNEQFF	TGTGCCAGCAGTGAACGGCGGAATGAGCAGTTCTTC
.	TRBV5-1	TRBD2	TRBJ2-5	CASSLGLAGGETQYF	TGCGCCAGCAGCTTGGGACTAGCGGGAGGAGAGACCCAGTACTTC
few	TRBV4-1	TRBD2	TRBJ2-1	CASSPRLAGAHNEQFF	TGCGCCAGCAGCCCAAGACTAGCGGGAGCCCACAATGAGCAGTTCTTC
.	TRBV2	.	TRBJ1-1	CASRDPAGNTEAFF	TGTGCCAGCAGGGATCCGGCGGGGAACACTGAAGCTTTCTTT
.	TRBV3-1/TRBV3-2	.	TRBJ1-2	CASSPTGSGGYTF	TGTGCCAGCAGCCCCACAGGGAGTGGTGGCTACACCTTC
once	TRBV10-3	TRBD1	TRBJ2-1	CAISTGATYEQFF	TGTGCCATCAGTACAGGGGCCACTTATGAGCAGTTCTTC
.	TRBV19	TRBD1	TRBJ2-2	CASSGGQGNTGELFF	TGTGCCAGTAGTGGGGGACAGGGTAACACCGGGGAGCTGTTTTTT
.	TRBV7-3	TRBD1	TRBJ2-3	CASNPGQGDTDTQYF	TGTGCCAGCAACCCGGGACAGGGTGACACAGATACGCAGTATTTT
.	TRBV5-6	.	TRBJ1-2	CASSTDLGGEYGYTF	TGTGCCAGCAGCACCGACCTGGGGGGTGAATATGGCTACACCTTC
.	TRBV29-1	.	TRBJ2-5	CSVSGNQKETQYF	TGCAGCGTCTCCGGGAACCAAAAAGAGACCCAGTACTTC
many	TRBV6-1	.	TRBJ2-5	CASSEVVGLQETQYF	TGTGCCAGCAGTGAAGTAGTTGGGCTACAAGAGACCCAGTACTTC
.	TRBV25-1	TRBD1	TRBJ1-4	CASSDEGQGGEKLFF	TGTGCCAGCAGTGACGAGGGACAGGGGGGTGAAAAACTGTTTTTT
.	TRBV5-1	TRBD2	TRBJ2-1	CASSPRASGYNEQFF	TGCGCCAGCAGCCCACGAGCTAGCGGATACAATGAGCAGTTCTTC
.	TRBV27	.	TRBJ1-2	CASRVQGTYGYTF	TGTGCCAGCAGGGTACAGGGAACCTATGGCTACACCTTC
.	TRBV3-1/TRBV3-2	.	TRBJ2-2	CASSQGRGGGSGELFF	TGTGCCAGCAGCCAAGGTCGTGGAGGGGGCTCCGGGGAGCTGTTTTTT